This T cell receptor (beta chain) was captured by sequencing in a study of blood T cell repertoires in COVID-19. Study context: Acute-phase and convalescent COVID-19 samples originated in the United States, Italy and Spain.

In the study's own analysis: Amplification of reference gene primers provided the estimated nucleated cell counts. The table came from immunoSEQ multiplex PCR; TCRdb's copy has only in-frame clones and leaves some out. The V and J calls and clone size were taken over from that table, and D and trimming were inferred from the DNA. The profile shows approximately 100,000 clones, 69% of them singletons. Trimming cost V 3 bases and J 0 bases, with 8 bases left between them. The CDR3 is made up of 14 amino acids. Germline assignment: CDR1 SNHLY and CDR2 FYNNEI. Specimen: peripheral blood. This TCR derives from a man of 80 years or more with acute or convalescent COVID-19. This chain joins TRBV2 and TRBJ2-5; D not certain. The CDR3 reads CASSESLYQETQYF. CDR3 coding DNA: TGTGCCAGCAGTGAGTCTTTGTACCAAGAGACCCAGTACTTC.